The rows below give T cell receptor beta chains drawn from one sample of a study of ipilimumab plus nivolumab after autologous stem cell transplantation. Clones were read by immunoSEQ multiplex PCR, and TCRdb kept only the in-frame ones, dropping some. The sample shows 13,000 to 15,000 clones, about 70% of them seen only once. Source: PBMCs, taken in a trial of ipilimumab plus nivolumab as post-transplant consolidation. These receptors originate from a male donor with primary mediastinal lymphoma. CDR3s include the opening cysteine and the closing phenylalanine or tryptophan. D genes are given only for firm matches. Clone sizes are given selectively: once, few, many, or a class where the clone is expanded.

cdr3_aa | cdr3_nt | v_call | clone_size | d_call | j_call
CASSPGPTKETQYF | TGTGCCAGCAGCCCGGGACCTACAAAAGAGACCCAGTACTTC | TRBV28 | - | - | TRBJ2-5
CASSPPQETQYF | TGTGCCAGCAGCCCCCCCCAAGAGACCCAGTACTTC | TRBV11-3 | - | - | TRBJ2-5
CASSESPRVYRSGANVLTF | TGCGCCAGCAGTGAGTCCCCCAGGGTCTACCGCTCTGGGGCCAACGTCCTGACTTTC | TRBV10-1 | - | - | TRBJ2-6
CASRPGQGDTGELFF | TGTGCCAGCCGGCCCGGCCAGGGTGACACCGGGGAGCTGTTTTTT | TRBV6-5 | - | - | TRBJ2-2
CSVEVGSYEQYF | TGCAGCGTTGAAGTTGGCTCCTACGAGCAGTACTTC | TRBV29-1 | - | - | TRBJ2-7
CASSIPGGDEQYF | TGTGCCAGCAGCATCCCGGGGGGGGACGAGCAGTACTTC | TRBV7-9 | few | TRBD2 | TRBJ2-7
CASSEWGSSYNSPLHF | TGTGCCAGCAGTGAATGGGGGAGCTCCTATAATTCACCCCTCCACTTT | TRBV6-1 | few | - | TRBJ1-6
CASSQGLEQVAYEQYF | TGCGCCAGCAGCCAAGGTCTCGAACAGGTCGCCTACGAGCAGTACTTC | TRBV4-1 | few | - | TRBJ2-7
CASSSYSYEQYF | TGTGCCAGCAGCTCATACTCCTACGAGCAGTACTTC | TRBV5-6 | - | - | TRBJ2-7
CASSFPRGRVLTEAFF | TGTGCCAGCAGTTTTCCCAGGGGACGAGTCCTGACTGAAGCTTTCTTT | TRBV28 | - | - | TRBJ1-1
CASSGQGLGRNIQYF | TGTGCCAGCAGTGGACAGGGCTTGGGTAGGAACATTCAGTACTTC | TRBV2 | - | TRBD1 | TRBJ2-4
CASSLAGRGQDNEQFF | TGCGCCAGCAGCTTGGCCGGTCGTGGCCAAGATAATGAGCAGTTCTTC | TRBV5-1 | - | - | TRBJ2-1
CASGGLAGVAAFLGTDTQYF | TGTGCCAGCGGCGGACTAGCGGGAGTCGCTGCCTTCCTCGGCACAGATACGCAGTATTTT | TRBV9 | - | TRBD2 | TRBJ2-3
CASSIGATGSYEQYF | TGTGCCAGTAGTATAGGGGCGACAGGGTCCTACGAGCAGTACTTC | TRBV19 | once | TRBD1 | TRBJ2-7
CASRQQGAGEQYF | TGTGCCAGTAGACAACAGGGGGCTGGGGAGCAGTACTTC | TRBV19 | once | TRBD1 | TRBJ2-7
CASSETGRDEQFF | TGTGCCAGCAGTGAGACAGGGAGGGATGAGCAGTTCTTC | TRBV28 | once | - | TRBJ2-1
CASSPTPSGNTIYF | TGTGCCAGCAGCCCCACACCCTCTGGAAACACCATATATTTT | TRBV9 | - | - | TRBJ1-3
CASSSLTGYEQYF | TGTGCCAGCAGCTCCCTAACAGGGTACGAGCAGTACTTC | TRBV5-6 | few | - | TRBJ2-7
CASTRGPGYGYTF | TGTGCCAGCACCCGGGGTCCGGGGTATGGCTACACCTTC | TRBV27 | - | - | TRBJ1-2
CASSEVGTGDGYTF | TGTGCCAGCAGTGAAGTGGGGACAGGGGACGGCTACACCTTC | TRBV6-1 | - | TRBD1 | TRBJ1-2
CASSLGSRVSGELFF | TGCGCCAGCAGCTTGGGGAGCAGGGTCTCAGGGGAGCTGTTTTTT | TRBV5-1 | - | - | TRBJ2-2
CASSLGGRGDYEQYF | TGCGCCAGCAGCTTGGGAGGCAGGGGGGACTACGAGCAGTACTTC | TRBV5-1 | - | - | TRBJ2-7
CASSRKPGQGYEQYF | TGTGCCAGTAGTAGGAAACCGGGACAGGGTTACGAGCAGTACTTC | TRBV19 | medium-sized | TRBD1 | TRBJ2-7